The clone carrying this T cell receptor beta chain occurred a few times. Its antigen is still unknown. The entry originates in a study of T-cell reconstitution after alpha-beta-depleted transplantation in children. Researchers prepared the TCRbeta library using unique molecular identifiers, the study reports. TCRdb re-derived calls from the PCR reads in MiXCR, one entry per CDR3 protein. The table records around 500,000 distinct CDR3 sequences, approximately 22% of them present only once. Regarding the study as a whole: Alpha-beta T cells present about two months after transplant were reported to originate from several hundred expanded graft clones. Surviving recipient T cells and thymic progenitors produced the high day-60 TCRbeta diversity seen in some patients. Once a year had passed after transplant, T-cell counts and diversity came mostly from newly produced T cells.

Between the trimmed V and J ends, which lost 0 bases and 7 bases, there was a span of 12 bases. Germline loops: CDR1 DFQATT, CDR2 SNEGSKA (reference sequence). The CDR3 totals 14 residues. The genes are TRBV20-1 and TRBJ1-4; D remains unclear. Specimen: PBMCs, mostly from graft donor cells, collected 360 days after TCRalphabeta/CD19-depleted stem cell transplant. This TCR came from a boy under two years old who had a stem cell transplant for acute myeloid leukemia, so the T cells may come from the graft donor. The CDR3 protein is CSARDKGGSEKLFF. CDR3 in DNA: TGCAGTGCTAGAGATAAGGGTGGATCTGAAAAACTGTTTTTT.